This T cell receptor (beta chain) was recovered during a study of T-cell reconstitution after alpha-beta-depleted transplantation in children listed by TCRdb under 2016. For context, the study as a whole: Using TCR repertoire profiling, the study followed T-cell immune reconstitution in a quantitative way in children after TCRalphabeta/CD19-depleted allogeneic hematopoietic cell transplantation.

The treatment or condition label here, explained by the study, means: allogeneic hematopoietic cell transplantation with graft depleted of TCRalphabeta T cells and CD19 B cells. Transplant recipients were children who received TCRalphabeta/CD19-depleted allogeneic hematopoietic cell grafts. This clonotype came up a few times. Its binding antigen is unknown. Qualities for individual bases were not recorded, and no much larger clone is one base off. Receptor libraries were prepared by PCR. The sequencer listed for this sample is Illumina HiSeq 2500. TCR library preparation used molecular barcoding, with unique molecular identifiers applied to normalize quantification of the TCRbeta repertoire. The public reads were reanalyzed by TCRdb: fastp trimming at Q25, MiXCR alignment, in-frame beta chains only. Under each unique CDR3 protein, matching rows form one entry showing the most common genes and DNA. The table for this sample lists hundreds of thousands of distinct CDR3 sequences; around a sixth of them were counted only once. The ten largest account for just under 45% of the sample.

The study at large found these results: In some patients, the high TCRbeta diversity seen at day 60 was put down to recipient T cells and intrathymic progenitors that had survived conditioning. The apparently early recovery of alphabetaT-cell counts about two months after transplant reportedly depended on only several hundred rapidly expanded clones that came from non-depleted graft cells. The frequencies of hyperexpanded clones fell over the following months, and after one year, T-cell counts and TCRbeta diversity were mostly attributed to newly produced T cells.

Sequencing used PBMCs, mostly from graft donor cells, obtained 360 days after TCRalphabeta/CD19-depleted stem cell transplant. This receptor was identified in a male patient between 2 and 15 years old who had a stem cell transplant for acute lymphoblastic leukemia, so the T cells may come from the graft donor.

The sequenced DNA: TGTGCCAGCAGTCCCTGGGGCCAGCACACAGATACGCAGTATTTT. The encoded protein is CASSPWGQHTDTQYF. The rearranged chain carries TRBV12-3 or TRBV12-4 and TRBJ2-3; TRBD1 could be the D gene, as 5 bases match. The CDR3 contains 15 residues, cysteine and phenylalanine counted. The kept DNA is CDR3 alone, 45 bases in frame from the first base. V was cut back by 5 bases and J by 2 bases, leaving a gap of 14 bases between them.